The TCR beta chain under discussion was sequenced for a study of early T cells in non-severe SARS-CoV-2 infection. On the study more broadly: Bulk RNA taken from unsorted whole blood was sequenced, leaving chains unpaired. General study points: VDJdb matching favored anti-spike CD8 responses, missing private and CD4 specificities.

Unique molecular identifier tags were affixed to discrete cDNA molecules. TCRdb fed the 5' RACE reads into MiXCR, producing one record per CDR3 protein. The sample includes roughly 40,000 distinct CDR3 sequences, under 7.5% of them seen just once. With respect to this clonotype: As yet, its antigen is unknown.

The germline CDR1 and CDR2 sequences are MGHDK and SYGVNS. V shed 10 bases and J shed 7 bases, with 13 bases lying between them. This CDR3 comprises 12 residues. The sequence was collected from an adult who was a healthcare worker with PCR-confirmed SARS-CoV-2 infection or an uninfected control (not recorded which). The chain recombines TRBV25-1 with TRBJ2-2, with D possibly matching TRBD2 (6 bases). Sequencing was performed on whole blood. The CDR3 bases are TGTGCCACCTACCCGGGGGTCGGGGAGCTGTTTTTT. This sequence encodes CATYPGVGELFF.